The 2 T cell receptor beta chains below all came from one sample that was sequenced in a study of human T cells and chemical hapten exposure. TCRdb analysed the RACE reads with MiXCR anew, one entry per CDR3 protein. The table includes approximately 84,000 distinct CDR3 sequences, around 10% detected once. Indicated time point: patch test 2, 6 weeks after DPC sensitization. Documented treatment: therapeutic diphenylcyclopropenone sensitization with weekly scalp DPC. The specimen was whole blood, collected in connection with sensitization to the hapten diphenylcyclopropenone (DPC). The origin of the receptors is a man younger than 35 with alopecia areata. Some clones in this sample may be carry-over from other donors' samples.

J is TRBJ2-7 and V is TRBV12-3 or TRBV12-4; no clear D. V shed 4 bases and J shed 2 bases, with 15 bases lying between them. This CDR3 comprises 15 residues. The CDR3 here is CASSSITRSAYEQYF. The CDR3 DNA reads TGTGCCAGCAGTTCGATCACTCGGTCTGCCTACGAGCAGTACTTC.

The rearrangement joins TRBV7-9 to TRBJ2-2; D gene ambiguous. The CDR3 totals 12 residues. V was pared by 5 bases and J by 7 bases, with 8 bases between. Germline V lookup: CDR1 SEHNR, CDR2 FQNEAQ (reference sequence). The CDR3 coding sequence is TGTGCCAGCAGCATGTCTCACGGGGAGCTGTTTTTT. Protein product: CASSMSHGELFF. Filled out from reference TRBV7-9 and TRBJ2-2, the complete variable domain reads DTGVSQNPRHKITKRGQNVTFRCDPISEHNRLYWYRQTLGQGPEFLTYFQNEAQLEKSRLLSDRFSAERPKGSFSTLEIQRTEQGDSAMYLCASSMSHGELFFGEGSRLTVL.